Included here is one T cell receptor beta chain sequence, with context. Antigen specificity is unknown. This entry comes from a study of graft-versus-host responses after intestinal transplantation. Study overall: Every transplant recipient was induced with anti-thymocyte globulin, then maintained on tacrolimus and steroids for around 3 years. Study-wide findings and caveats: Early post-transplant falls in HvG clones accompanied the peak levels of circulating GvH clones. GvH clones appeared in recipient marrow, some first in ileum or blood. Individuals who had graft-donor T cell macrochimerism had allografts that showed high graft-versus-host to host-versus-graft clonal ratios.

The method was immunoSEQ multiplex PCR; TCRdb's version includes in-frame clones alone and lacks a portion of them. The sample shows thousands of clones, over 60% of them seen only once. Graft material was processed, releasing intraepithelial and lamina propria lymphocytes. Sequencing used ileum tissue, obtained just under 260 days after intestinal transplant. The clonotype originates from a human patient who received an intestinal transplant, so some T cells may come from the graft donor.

The CDR3 spells CASSQLGQGDYGYTF. The CDR3 DNA reads TGTGCCAGCAGCCAACTAGGACAGGGGGACTATGGCTACACCTTC. V usage is TRBV7-2 and J usage is TRBJ1-2, with 10 bases aligning to TRBD1. Germline loops: CDR1 SGHTA, CDR2 FQGNSA. V gave up 5 bases and J gave up 3 bases; unmatched junction bases: 6. The CDR3 is made up of 15 amino acids.